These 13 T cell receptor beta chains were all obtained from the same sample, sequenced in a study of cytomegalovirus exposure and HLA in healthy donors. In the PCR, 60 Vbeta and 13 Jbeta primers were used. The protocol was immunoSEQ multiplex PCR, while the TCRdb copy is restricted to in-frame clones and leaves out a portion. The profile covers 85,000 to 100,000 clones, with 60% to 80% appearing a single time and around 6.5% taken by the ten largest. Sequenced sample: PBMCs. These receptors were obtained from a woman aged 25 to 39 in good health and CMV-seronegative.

CDR3 amino acids: CASRLKGGGNNEQFF. The CDR3 region has the DNA TGCGCCAGCAGACTTAAGGGGGGAGGGAACAATGAGCAGTTCTTC. This sequence joins TRBV5-1 and TRBJ2-1; D may be TRBD2 (7 bases). This CDR3 is built from 15 residues. Per germline, CDR1 SGHRS and CDR2 YFSETQ. Trimming removed 5 bases from V and 5 bases from J, with 17 bases in between. Supplemented by reference TRBV5-1 and TRBJ2-1, the full variable domain reads KAGVTQTPRYLIKTRGQQVTLSCSPISGHRSVSWYQQTPGQGLQFLFEYFSETQRNKGNFPGRFSGRQFSNSRSEMNVSTLELGDSALYLCASRLKGGGNNEQFFGPGTRLTVL.

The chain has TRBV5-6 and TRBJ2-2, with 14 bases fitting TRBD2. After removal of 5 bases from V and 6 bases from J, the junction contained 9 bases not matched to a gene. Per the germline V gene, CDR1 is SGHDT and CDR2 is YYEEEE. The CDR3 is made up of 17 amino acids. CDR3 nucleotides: TGTGCCAGCAGGTCGACTAGCGGGAGGGCCATCGCCGGGGAGCTGTTTTTT. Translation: CASRSTSGRAIAGELFF. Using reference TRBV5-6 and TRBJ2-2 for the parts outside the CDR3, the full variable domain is DAGVTQSPTHLIKTRGQQVTLRCSPKSGHDTVSWYQQALGQGPQFIFQYYEEEERQRGNFPDRFSGHQFPNYSSELNVNALLLGDSALYLCASRSTSGRAIAGELFFGEGSRLTVL.

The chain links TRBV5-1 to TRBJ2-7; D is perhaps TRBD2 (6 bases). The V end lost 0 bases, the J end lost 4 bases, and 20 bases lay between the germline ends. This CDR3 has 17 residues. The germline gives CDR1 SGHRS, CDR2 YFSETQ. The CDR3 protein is CASSLAKGGITSYEQYF. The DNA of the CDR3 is TGCGCCAGCAGCTTGGCCAAGGGCGGGATAACTTCTTACGAGCAGTACTTC.

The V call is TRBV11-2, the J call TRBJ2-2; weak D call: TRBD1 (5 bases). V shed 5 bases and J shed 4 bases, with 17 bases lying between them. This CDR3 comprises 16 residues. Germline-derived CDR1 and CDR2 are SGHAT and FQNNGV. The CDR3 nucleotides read TGTGCCAGCAGCCGAGGTCAGGGAAGTAGCACCGGGGAGCTGTTTTTT. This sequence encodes CASSRGQGSSTGELFF.

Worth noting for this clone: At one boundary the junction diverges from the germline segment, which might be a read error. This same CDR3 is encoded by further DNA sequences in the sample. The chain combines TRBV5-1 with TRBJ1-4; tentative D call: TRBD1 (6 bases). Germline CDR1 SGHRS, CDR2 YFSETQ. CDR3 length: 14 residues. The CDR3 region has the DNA TGCGCCAGCAGCTTGGACAGGGCAAATGAAAAACTGTTCTTT. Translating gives CASSLDRANEKLFF.

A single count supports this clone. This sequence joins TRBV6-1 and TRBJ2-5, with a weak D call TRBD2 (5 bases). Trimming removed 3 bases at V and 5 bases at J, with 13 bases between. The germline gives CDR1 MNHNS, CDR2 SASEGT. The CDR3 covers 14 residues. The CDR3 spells CASSESARGETQYF. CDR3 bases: TGTGCCAGCAGTGAGTCCGCCCGAGGGGAGACCCAGTACTTC.

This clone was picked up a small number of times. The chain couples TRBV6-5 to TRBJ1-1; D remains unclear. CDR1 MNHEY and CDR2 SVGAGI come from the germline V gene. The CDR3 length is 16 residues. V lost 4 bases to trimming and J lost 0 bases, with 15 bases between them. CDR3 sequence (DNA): TGTGCCAGCAGTTCTTACGGGAGCTACTTGAACACTGAAGCTTTCTTT. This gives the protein CASSSYGSYLNTEAFF.

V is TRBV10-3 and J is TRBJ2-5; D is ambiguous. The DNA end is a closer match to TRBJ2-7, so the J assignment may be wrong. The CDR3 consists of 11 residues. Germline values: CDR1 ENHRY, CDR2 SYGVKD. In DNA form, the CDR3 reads TGTGCCATCAGTGAATTTCGCGAGCAGTACTTC. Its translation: CAISEFREQYF.

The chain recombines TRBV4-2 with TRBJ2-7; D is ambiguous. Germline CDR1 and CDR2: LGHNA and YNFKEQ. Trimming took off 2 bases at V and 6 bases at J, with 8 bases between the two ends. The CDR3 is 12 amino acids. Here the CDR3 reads CASSQPTGEQYF. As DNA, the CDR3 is TGTGCCAGCAGCCAACCGACGGGCGAGCAGTACTTC.

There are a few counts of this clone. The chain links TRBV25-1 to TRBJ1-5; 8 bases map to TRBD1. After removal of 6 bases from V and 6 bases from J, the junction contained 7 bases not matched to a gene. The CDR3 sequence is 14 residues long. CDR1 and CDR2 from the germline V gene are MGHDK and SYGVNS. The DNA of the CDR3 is TGTGCCAGCAGCGCAGGACAGGGTAGTCAGCCCCAGCATTTT. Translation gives CASSAGQGSQPQHF. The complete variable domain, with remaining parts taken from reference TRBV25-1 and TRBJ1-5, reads EADIYQTPRYLVIGTGKKITLECSQTMGHDKMYWYQQDPGMELHLIHYSYGVNSTEKGDLSSESTVSRIRTEHFPLTLESARPSHTSQYLCASSAGQGSQPQHFGDGTRLSIL.

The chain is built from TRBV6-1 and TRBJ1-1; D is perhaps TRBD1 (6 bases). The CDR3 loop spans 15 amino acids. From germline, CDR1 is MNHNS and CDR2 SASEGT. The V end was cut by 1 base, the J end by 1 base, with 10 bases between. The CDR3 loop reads CASSEVGRGNTEAFF. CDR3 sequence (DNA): TGTGCCAGCAGTGAAGTGGGCAGGGGGAACACTGAAGCTTTCTTT.

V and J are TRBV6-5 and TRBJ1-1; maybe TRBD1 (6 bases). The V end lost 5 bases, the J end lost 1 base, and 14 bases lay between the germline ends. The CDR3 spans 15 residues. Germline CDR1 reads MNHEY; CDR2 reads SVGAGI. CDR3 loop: CASSKTTTGNTEAFF. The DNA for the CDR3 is TGTGCCAGCAGTAAAACCACGACAGGGAACACTGAAGCTTTCTTT.

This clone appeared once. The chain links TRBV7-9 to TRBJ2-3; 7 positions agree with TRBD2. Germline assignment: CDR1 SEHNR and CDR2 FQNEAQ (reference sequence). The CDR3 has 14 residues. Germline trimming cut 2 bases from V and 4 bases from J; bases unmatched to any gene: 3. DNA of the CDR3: TGTGCCAGCAGCTTAATACGGGGGGCAGATACGCAGTATTTT. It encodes CASSLIRGADTQYF.